Each of the 8 T cell receptor beta chains below was sequenced from the same sample in a study of cytomegalovirus exposure and HLA in healthy donors. 60 Vbeta and 13 Jbeta primers were used in PCR. Data came from immunoSEQ multiplex PCR; TCRdb stores just in-frame clones and leaves some out. The table includes under 200,000 clones, 80% to 90% detected once. The specimen was PBMCs. The receptor set was obtained from a woman in her forties or fifties in good health and CMV-seronegative.

This chain links TRBV5-5 with TRBJ2-2; 7 positions agree with TRBD1. V gave up 3 bases and J gave up 5 bases; unmatched junction bases: 4. This CDR3 has 14 amino acids. CDR1 SGHKS and CDR2 YYEKEE come from the germline V gene (reference sequence). CDR3 in amino acids: CASSSDRSTGELFF. CDR3 nucleotides: TGTGCCAGCAGCTCGGACAGGTCTACCGGGGAGCTGTTTTTT.

The chain has TRBV4-1 and TRBJ2-7; 9 bases line up with TRBD1. This CDR3 region has 14 residues. V was pared by 4 bases and J by 5 bases, with 6 bases of the junction left unmatched. Looked up from germline, CDR1 is MGHRA and CDR2 is YSYEKL. The CDR3 reads CASSPGTGFNEQYF. DNA of the CDR3: TGCGCCAGCAGCCCCGGGACAGGGTTCAACGAGCAGTACTTC.

The chain links TRBV5-8 to TRBJ1-5; possible D gene TRBD1, 6 bases. The germline V gene encodes CDR1 SGHTS and CDR2 YDEGEE. The CDR3 runs 15 residues. V gave up 4 bases and J gave up 0 bases, with 11 bases separating them. The chain's CDR3 is CASSSGQHSNQPQHF. CDR3 DNA: TGTGCCAGCAGCAGCGGACAGCATAGCAATCAGCCCCAGCATTTT.

The V and J genes are TRBV18 and TRBJ1-2; D may be TRBD1 (6 bases). The CDR3 spans 15 residues. The V end lost 0 bases, the J end lost 4 bases, and 12 bases lay between the germline ends. Germline CDR1 KGHSH, CDR2 LQKENI. DNA for the CDR3: TGTGCCAGCTCACCACCGATACAGGGAATCTATGGCTACACCTTC. Translated: CASSPPIQGIYGYTF.

The chain joins TRBV7-2 to TRBJ2-3, with 7 bases matching TRBD1. The V gene's germline CDR1 is SGHTA and CDR2 FQGNSA. Trimming at V came to 3 bases and at J to 4 bases, leaving 10 bases not matched to a gene. The CDR3 length is 16 residues. The chain's CDR3 is CASSLKTGTRPDTQYF. The DNA of the CDR3 is TGTGCCAGCAGCTTGAAGACAGGGACCCGCCCAGATACGCAGTATTTT.

Here the CDR3 DNA reads TGTGCCAGCAGCTCACAGGGGCTGGGGACTGAAGCTTTCTTT. This sequence encodes CASSSQGLGTEAFF. The rearrangement links TRBV28 to TRBJ1-1, with 7 bases that match TRBD1. CDR1 MDHEN and CDR2 SYDVKM come from the germline V gene. This CDR3 comprises 14 residues. Trimming at V came to 6 bases and at J to 5 bases, leaving 9 bases not matched to a gene.

The CDR3 region is CASSVGGQGGYGYTF. CDR3 coding DNA: TGTGCCAGCAGCGTAGGCGGACAGGGAGGTTATGGCTACACCTTC. The chain recombines TRBV9 with TRBJ1-2, with TRBD1 identical over 8 bases. The germline V gene encodes CDR1 SGDLS and CDR2 YYNGEE. This CDR3 is 15 amino acids long. J lost 5 bases, V lost 0 bases, and 6 bases had no gene match.

The genes are TRBV2 and TRBJ1-2; a possible D gene is TRBD1 (5 bases). This CDR3 is 14 amino acids long. V lost 2 bases to trimming and J lost 8 bases, with 15 bases between them. Germline values: CDR1 SNHLY, CDR2 FYNNEI. In DNA, the CDR3 is TGTGCCAGCAGTGAAACCCGCAGGGTACAAGGCTACACCTTC. As protein: CASSETRRVQGYTF.